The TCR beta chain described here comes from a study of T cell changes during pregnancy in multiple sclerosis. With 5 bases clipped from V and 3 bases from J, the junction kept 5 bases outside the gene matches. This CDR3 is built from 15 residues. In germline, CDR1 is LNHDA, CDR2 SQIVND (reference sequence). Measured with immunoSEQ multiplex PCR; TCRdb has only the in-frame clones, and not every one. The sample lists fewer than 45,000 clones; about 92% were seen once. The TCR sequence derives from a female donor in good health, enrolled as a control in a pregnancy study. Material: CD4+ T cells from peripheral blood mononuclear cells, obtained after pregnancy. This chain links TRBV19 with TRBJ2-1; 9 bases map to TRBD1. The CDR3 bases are TGTGCCAGTAGTCGCGTGGACAGGGGCTACAATGAGCAGTTCTTC. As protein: CASSRVDRGYNEQFF.